This T cell receptor beta chain comes out of a study of OX40 agonist ivuxolimab in advanced cancers. Study context: Six ivuxolimab dose levels, 0.01 to 10 mg/kg, were given intravenously every 2 weeks. Enrollees could have had prior anti-PD-1, anti-PD-L1 or anti-CTLA-4 therapy, which about 40% had received.

Germline-derived CDR1 and CDR2 are SGHNT and YYREEE (reference sequence). CDR3 length equals 14 residues. V was shortened by 2 bases and J by 0 bases, with 9 bases between the two germline ends. Using immunoSEQ multiplex PCR, the repertoire was profiled, and TCRdb retains in-frame clones only, with some absent. The top ten clones hold about 0.29% of a sample with some 100,000 clones, 90% of them seen once. The chain employs TRBV5-4 and TRBJ2-7; D is unclear. Sequenced material: CD4+ or CD8+ T cells sorted from blood, taken in a trial of the OX40 agonist ivuxolimab. This receptor was obtained from an adult with an advanced solid tumor such as melanoma, head and neck, liver or kidney cancer. The CDR3 sequence is CASSLPSASYEQYF. Written as DNA, the CDR3 is TGTGCCAGCAGCTTACCGTCCGCCTCCTACGAGCAGTACTTC. Combining the CDR3 with reference TRBV5-4 and TRBJ2-7 gives the whole variable domain ETGVTQSPTHLIKTRGQQVTLRCSSQSGHNTVSWYQQALGQGPQFIFQYYREEENGRGNFPPRFSGLQFPNYSSELNVNALELDDSALYLCASSLPSASYEQYFGPGTRLTVT.